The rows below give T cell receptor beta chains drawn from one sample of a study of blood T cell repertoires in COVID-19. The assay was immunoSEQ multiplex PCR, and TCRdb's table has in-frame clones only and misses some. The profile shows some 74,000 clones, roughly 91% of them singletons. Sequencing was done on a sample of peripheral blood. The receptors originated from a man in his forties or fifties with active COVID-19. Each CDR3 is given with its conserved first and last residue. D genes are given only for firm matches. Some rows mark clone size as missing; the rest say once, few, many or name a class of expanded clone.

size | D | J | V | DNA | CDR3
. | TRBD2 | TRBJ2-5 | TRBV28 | TGTGCCAGCAGTTTATCCAGCGGGAGTACCCAGTACTTC | CASSLSSGSTQYF
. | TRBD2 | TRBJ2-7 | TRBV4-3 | TGCGCCAGCAGCCAGTCCGGACTAGCGGGGGGGCCTTACGAGCAGTACTTC | CASSQSGLAGGPYEQYF
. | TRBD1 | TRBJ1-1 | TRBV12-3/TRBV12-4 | TGTGCCAGCACCCTAACCTCCGGGACAGGGGCTTTCTTT | CASTLTSGTGAFF
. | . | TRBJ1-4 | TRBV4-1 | TGCGCCAGCAGCCAAGTGAAAAGGACAGTGAATGAAAAACTGTTTTTT | CASSQVKRTVNEKLFF
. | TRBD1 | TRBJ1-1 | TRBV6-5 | TGTGCCAGCAGGAGAGGGGGCGTGGACACTGAAGCTTTCTTT | CASRRGGVDTEAFF
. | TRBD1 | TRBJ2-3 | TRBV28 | TGTGCCAGCAGTTTAAACCAGGGGGAGCAGTATTTT | CASSLNQGEQYF
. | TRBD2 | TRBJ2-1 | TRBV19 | TGTGCCAGTAGTATCTACCCTAGCGGGGGTGGGGAGCAGTTCTTC | CASSIYPSGGGEQFF
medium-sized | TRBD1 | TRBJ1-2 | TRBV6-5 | TGTGCCAGCAGTTACTCCCGGACAGGGGGCGGGTATGGCTACACCTTC | CASSYSRTGGGYGYTF
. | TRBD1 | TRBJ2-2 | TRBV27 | TGTGCCAGCAGTCCGTACAGGGGAGAGACCGGGGAGCTGTTTTTT | CASSPYRGETGELFF
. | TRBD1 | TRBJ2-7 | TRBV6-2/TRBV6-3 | TGTGCCAGCAGCTCGCGCCGAACGGACAGGGGGGCCTACGAGCAGTACTTC | CASSSRRTDRGAYEQYF
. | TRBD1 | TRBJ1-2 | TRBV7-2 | TGTGCCAGCAGCTTATCCGGGACAGCCTATGGCTACACCTTC | CASSLSGTAYGYTF
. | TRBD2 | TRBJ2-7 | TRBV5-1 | TGCGCCAGCAGCCCAGGACTAGCGGGGGACTACGAGCAGTACTTC | CASSPGLAGDYEQYF
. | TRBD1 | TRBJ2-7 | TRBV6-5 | TGTGCCAGCAGGTGGACAGGGTCCCACGAGCAGTACTTC | CASRWTGSHEQYF
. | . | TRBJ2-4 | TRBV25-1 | TGTGCCAGCAGTGAATGGGCAGCCAAAAACATTCAGTACTTC | CASSEWAAKNIQYF
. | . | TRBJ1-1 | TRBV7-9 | TGTGCCAGCAGCTTCGTGGAGGTCACTGAAGCTTTCTTT | CASSFVEVTEAFF
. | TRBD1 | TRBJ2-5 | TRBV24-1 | TGTGCCACCAGTGATTCAGGGGGCGCGGGGGAGACCCAGTACTTC | CATSDSGGAGETQYF
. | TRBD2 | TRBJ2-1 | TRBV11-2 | TGTGCCAGCAGCTTAGCTAGCGGGTTCAATGAGCAGTTCTTC | CASSLASGFNEQFF
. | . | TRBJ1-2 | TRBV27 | TGTGCCAGCAGTCCCGCGGCCCTATGGAGTGGCTACACCTTC | CASSPAALWSGYTF
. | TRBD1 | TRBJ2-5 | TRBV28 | TGTGCCAGCAGTCCAGGGGGTCCGGGGGAGACCCAGTACTTC | CASSPGGPGETQYF
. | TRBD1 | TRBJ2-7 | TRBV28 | TGTGCCAGCACCAACAGGGGTTCCTACGAGCAGTACTTC | CASTNRGSYEQYF
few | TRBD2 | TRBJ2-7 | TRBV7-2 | TGTGCCAGCAGCTTAGGGCTAGCGGGAGCCGAGCAGTACTTC | CASSLGLAGAEQYF
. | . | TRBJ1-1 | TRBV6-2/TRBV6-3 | TGTGCCAGCAGTCGCCTAGGAGACAGACCCCTGACGCCTTTCTTT | CASSRLGDRPLTPFF
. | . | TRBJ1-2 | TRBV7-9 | TGTGCCAGCAGCTTAGCGCTAGGCCAGGGCTATGGCTACACCTTC | CASSLALGQGYGYTF
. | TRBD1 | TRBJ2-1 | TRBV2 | TGTGCCAGCAGGGGGGGGACAGGGTATAGAAACAATGAGCAGTTCTTC | CASRGGTGYRNNEQFF
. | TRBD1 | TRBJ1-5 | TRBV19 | TGTGCCAGTAGTATGAGGTCAGGGGGACCCAATCAGCCCCAGCATTTT | CASSMRSGGPNQPQHF
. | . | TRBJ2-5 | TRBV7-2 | TGTGCCAGCAGTCAGGCAGGGTCGGCGGAGACCCAGTACTTC | CASSQAGSAETQYF
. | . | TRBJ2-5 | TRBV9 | TGTGCCAGCAGCGTATTCTTGGGCGGGCAAGAGACCCAGTACTTC | CASSVFLGGQETQYF
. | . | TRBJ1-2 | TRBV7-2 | TGTGCCAGCAGCTTATATGAGGGAAATGGCTACACCTTC | CASSLYEGNGYTF
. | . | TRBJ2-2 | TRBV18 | TGTGCCAGCTCACCACTGGGCTCCGGGGAGCTGTTTTTT | CASSPLGSGELFF
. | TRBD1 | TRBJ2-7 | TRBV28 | TGTGCCAGCAGTTACGCCCTGGCCTCGGGGACAGGTACCTACGAGCAGTACTTC | CASSYALASGTGTYEQYF
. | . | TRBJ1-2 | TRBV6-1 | TGTGCCAGCAGTGAAGAAGTTATGACAACTTATGGCTACACCTTC | CASSEEVMTTYGYTF
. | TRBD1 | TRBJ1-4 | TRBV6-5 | TGTGCCAGCAGTTATTCGGGACAGGGGAATGAAAAACTGTTTTTT | CASSYSGQGNEKLFF
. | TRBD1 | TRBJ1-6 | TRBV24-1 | TGTGCCACCAGCCTTTCACAGGGGAGGAATTCACCCCTCCACTTT | CATSLSQGRNSPLHF
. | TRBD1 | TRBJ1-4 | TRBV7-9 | TGTGCCAGCAGCTCACCACCCGGGACAGGGGGTGAAAAACTGTTTTTT | CASSSPPGTGGEKLFF
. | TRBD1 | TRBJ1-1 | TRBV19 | TGTGCCAGTAGTATATGGGACAGCGTGAACACTGAAGCTTTCTTT | CASSIWDSVNTEAFF
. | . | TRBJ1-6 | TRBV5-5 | TGTGCCAGCAGCTCAGACTTACTCAGCTCCTATAATTCACCCCTTCACTTT | CASSSDLLSSYNSPLHF
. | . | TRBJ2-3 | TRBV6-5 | TGTGCCAGCAGTTACCGAGAGCACGCAGATACGCAGTATTTT | CASSYREHADTQYF
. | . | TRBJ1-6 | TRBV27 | TGTGCCAGCAGATATTCTTCCGGGAATTCACCCCTCCACTTT | CASRYSSGNSPLHF
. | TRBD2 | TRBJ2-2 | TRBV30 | TGTGCCTGGAGTGGACTAGCGGGAGACACCGGGGAGCTGTTTTTT | CAWSGLAGDTGELFF
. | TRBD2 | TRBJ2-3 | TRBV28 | TGTGCCAGCAGTTTCGGGATAGCGGGAGCAGATACGCAGTATTTT | CASSFGIAGADTQYF
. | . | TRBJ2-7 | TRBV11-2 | TGTGCCAGCAGCTATGGGGCTGATACTTTCTACGAGCAGTACTTC | CASSYGADTFYEQYF
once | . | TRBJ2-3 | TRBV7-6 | TGTGCCAGCAGCCCCAGGGCTAGCACAGATACGCAGTATTTT | CASSPRASTDTQYF
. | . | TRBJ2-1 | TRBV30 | TGTGCCTGGAGTCCGTCGTACAATGAGCAGTTCTTC | CAWSPSYNEQFF
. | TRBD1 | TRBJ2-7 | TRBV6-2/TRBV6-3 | TGTGCCAGCAGTTACCCCAAGGGGGCCCTAGGGTACGAGCAGTACTTC | CASSYPKGALGYEQYF
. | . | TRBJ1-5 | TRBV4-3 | TGCGCCAGCAGCCAAGGTATTACGGGGTCTCCCGACTCGGGTCAGCCCCAGCATTTT | CASSQGITGSPDSGQPQHF
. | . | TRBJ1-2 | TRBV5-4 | TGTGCCAGCAGCTTGACAGGGTCTTATGGCTACACCTTC | CASSLTGSYGYTF
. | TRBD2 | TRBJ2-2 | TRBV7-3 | TGTGCCAGCAGCTTAAGACCGGGACTAGCGTCCCACACCGGGGAGCTGTTTTTT | CASSLRPGLASHTGELFF
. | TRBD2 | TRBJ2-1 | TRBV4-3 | TGCGCCAGCAGCCTTAAGAGGTCTAGCGGAAGCTCCTACAATGAGCAGTTCTTC | CASSLKRSSGSSYNEQFF
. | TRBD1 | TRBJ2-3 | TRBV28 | TGTGCCAGCAGTGCCCGGACAGGGGGTTGGGATACGCAGTATTTT | CASSARTGGWDTQYF
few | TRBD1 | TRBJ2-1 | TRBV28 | TGTGCCAGCAGTTTACAGGGGGATGAGCAGTTCTTC | CASSLQGDEQFF
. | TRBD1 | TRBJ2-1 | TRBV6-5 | TGTGCCAGCAGAACGGGACAGTCCTACAATGAGCAGTTCTTC | CASRTGQSYNEQFF
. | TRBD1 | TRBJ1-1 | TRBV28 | TGTGCCAGCACCTTCTCAGGGGGCGAGGGCACTGAAGCTTTCTTT | CASTFSGGEGTEAFF
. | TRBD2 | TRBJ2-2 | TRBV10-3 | TGTGCCATCAGTGAGGGACTAGCGGGAAGCGGCACCGGGGAGCTGTTTTTT | CAISEGLAGSGTGELFF
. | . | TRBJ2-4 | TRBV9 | TGTGCCAGCAGCGTAGGTGGCAGCCTAGCCGACAAAAACATTCAGTACTTC | CASSVGGSLADKNIQYF
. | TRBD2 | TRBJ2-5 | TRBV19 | TGTGCCAGTAGTATTGGACTAGCGGGGGGTCGGCAAGAGACCCAGTACTTC | CASSIGLAGGRQETQYF
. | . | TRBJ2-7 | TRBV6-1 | TGTGCCAGCAGTGATCCCTCAGTAGGGGCCTACGAGCAGTACTTC | CASSDPSVGAYEQYF
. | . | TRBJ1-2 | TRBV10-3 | TGTGCCATCAGTGACCCAAACGCAGGGAGGGGAAGCCTCGAGGGCTACACCTTC | CAISDPNAGRGSLEGYTF